Listed below are T cell receptor beta chains from one sample, sequenced in a study of cytomegalovirus exposure and HLA in healthy donors. Libraries were prepared by immunoSEQ multiplex PCR; TCRdb keeps only in-frame clonotypes and omits some of them. Of 120,000 to 150,000 clones in the sample, roughly three quarters were seen once. The sample consisted of PBMCs. These receptors originate from a woman in her 50s in good health and CMV-seronegative. CDR3s include the opening cysteine and the closing phenylalanine or tryptophan. Fields, in order: clone size, D gene, J gene, V gene, CDR3 DNA, CDR3 protein. A D gene is named only where the DNA matches it firmly. Clone size is not always given. Where it is, it says once, few, many or a class for expanded clones.

abundance: NA
d_gene: NA
j_gene: TRBJ1-6
v_gene: TRBV2
CDR3nt: TGTGCCAGCTGGGGACAACGCAATTCACCCCTCCACTTT
CDR3aa: CASWGQRNSPLHF

abundance: NA
d_gene: TRBD1
j_gene: TRBJ1-1
v_gene: TRBV10-2
CDR3nt: TGCGCCAGCAGTCAAACAGGGGACACTGAAGCTTTCTTT
CDR3aa: CASSQTGDTEAFF

abundance: NA
d_gene: NA
j_gene: TRBJ1-1
v_gene: TRBV4-1
CDR3nt: TGCGCCAGCAGTCGGAATACAGGGAGATCTGAAGCTTTCTTT
CDR3aa: CASSRNTGRSEAFF

abundance: NA
d_gene: TRBD2
j_gene: TRBJ2-3
v_gene: TRBV7-6
CDR3nt: TGTGCCAGCAGCTTAGCGAAGGGACTAGCGGGGGGCCGCACAGATACGCAGTATTTT
CDR3aa: CASSLAKGLAGGRTDTQYF

abundance: NA
d_gene: TRBD1
j_gene: TRBJ1-2
v_gene: TRBV15
CDR3nt: TGTGCCACCAGCAGTGGACAGGGAGGCTATGGCTACACCTTC
CDR3aa: CATSSGQGGYGYTF

abundance: NA
d_gene: TRBD2
j_gene: TRBJ2-1
v_gene: TRBV4-1
CDR3nt: TGCGCCAGCAGCCAAGATAGCGGGGGGTTTGAGCAGTTCTTC
CDR3aa: CASSQDSGGFEQFF

abundance: NA
d_gene: NA
j_gene: TRBJ2-5
v_gene: TRBV7-8
CDR3nt: TGTGCCAGCAGCCTGCAGAACGTAGAGACCCAGTACTTC
CDR3aa: CASSLQNVETQYF

abundance: few
d_gene: TRBD1
j_gene: TRBJ1-4
v_gene: TRBV7-9
CDR3nt: TGTGCCAGCAGCTTACGCGACAGGGCCGATGTGGCTAATGAAAAACTGTTTTTT
CDR3aa: CASSLRDRADVANEKLFF

abundance: few
d_gene: NA
j_gene: TRBJ1-2
v_gene: TRBV18
CDR3nt: TGTGCCAGCTCACCAGACAGCAACTATGGCTACACCTTC
CDR3aa: CASSPDSNYGYTF

abundance: NA
d_gene: NA
j_gene: TRBJ1-2
v_gene: TRBV30
CDR3nt: TGTGCCTGGAGTGTTGGAGGGGATGGTAATGGCTACACCTTC
CDR3aa: CAWSVGGDGNGYTF

abundance: NA
d_gene: NA
j_gene: TRBJ2-6
v_gene: TRBV19
CDR3nt: TGTGCCAGTACCTCAAGGAGAAACTCTGGGGCCAACGTCCTGACTTTC
CDR3aa: CASTSRRNSGANVLTF

abundance: NA
d_gene: TRBD2
j_gene: TRBJ2-3
v_gene: TRBV9
CDR3nt: TGTGCCAGCAGCCGAGGCCCAGCGGGGGCCCCAGATACGCAGTATTTT
CDR3aa: CASSRGPAGAPDTQYF

abundance: NA
d_gene: TRBD1
j_gene: TRBJ1-6
v_gene: TRBV27
CDR3nt: TGTGCCAGCAGTCCGGGACAGGGATCACCCCTCCACTTT
CDR3aa: CASSPGQGSPLHF

abundance: NA
d_gene: NA
j_gene: TRBJ1-6
v_gene: TRBV7-8
CDR3nt: TGTGCCAGCAGCTTAAGGCCGCCGGGGGGGACACCCCTCCACTTT
CDR3aa: CASSLRPPGGTPLHF

abundance: NA
d_gene: NA
j_gene: TRBJ1-4
v_gene: TRBV7-6
CDR3nt: TGTGCCAGCAGCTTAGGCGGAAATAATGAAAAACTGTTTTTT
CDR3aa: CASSLGGNNEKLFF

abundance: NA
d_gene: TRBD1
j_gene: TRBJ1-1
v_gene: TRBV11-3
CDR3nt: TGTGCCAGCAGCCCACACAGGGGTCGAAACACTGAAGCTTTCTTT
CDR3aa: CASSPHRGRNTEAFF

abundance: NA
d_gene: TRBD2
j_gene: TRBJ2-7
v_gene: TRBV4-1
CDR3nt: TGCGCCAGCAGCTACGGACTAGCGGGGGGCCAAGGGTACGAGCAGTACTTC
CDR3aa: CASSYGLAGGQGYEQYF

abundance: NA
d_gene: NA
j_gene: TRBJ2-2
v_gene: TRBV6-1
CDR3nt: TGTGCCAGCAGTGAAAGGCAGGCCGGGGAGCTGTTTTTT
CDR3aa: CASSERQAGELFF

abundance: NA
d_gene: TRBD1
j_gene: TRBJ1-2
v_gene: TRBV10-3
CDR3nt: TGTGCCATCAGTGAGTCGGCGGGGGACAGGTTAGATGGCTACACCTTC
CDR3aa: CAISESAGDRLDGYTF

abundance: NA
d_gene: NA
j_gene: TRBJ1-3
v_gene: TRBV9
CDR3nt: TGTGCCAGCAGCGCCGGGACATCGGGTGGAAACACCATATATTTT
CDR3aa: CASSAGTSGGNTIYF

abundance: NA
d_gene: NA
j_gene: TRBJ1-6
v_gene: TRBV27
CDR3nt: TGTGCCAGCAGTTTGAGCTCCTATAATTCACCCCTCCACTTT
CDR3aa: CASSLSSYNSPLHF

abundance: NA
d_gene: NA
j_gene: TRBJ1-3
v_gene: TRBV5-1
CDR3nt: TGCGCCAGCAGCTTGACCGGGTCCAGCTCTGGAAACACCATATATTTT
CDR3aa: CASSLTGSSSGNTIYF

abundance: NA
d_gene: NA
j_gene: TRBJ1-5
v_gene: TRBV2
CDR3nt: TGTGCCAGCACCCGGAATTGGGAGAGTCAGCCCCAGCATTTT
CDR3aa: CASTRNWESQPQHF

abundance: few
d_gene: NA
j_gene: TRBJ1-2
v_gene: TRBV28
CDR3nt: TGTGCCAGCAGTTTTCCAGGGGTGGATGGCTACACCTTC
CDR3aa: CASSFPGVDGYTF

abundance: NA
d_gene: NA
j_gene: TRBJ1-2
v_gene: TRBV7-2
CDR3nt: TGTGCCAGCAGCTTAAACACGGGGACAAGGGGCTACACCTTC
CDR3aa: CASSLNTGTRGYTF

abundance: NA
d_gene: NA
j_gene: TRBJ2-5
v_gene: TRBV5-8
CDR3nt: TGTGCCAGCGCAAGGGGGAGACGGATTCAAGAGACCCAGTACTTC
CDR3aa: CASARGRRIQETQYF

abundance: NA
d_gene: TRBD1
j_gene: TRBJ2-7
v_gene: TRBV6-5
CDR3nt: TGTGCCACCCGTGGGGCAGGGGGAAAGTCCTACGAGCAGTACTTC
CDR3aa: CATRGAGGKSYEQYF

abundance: NA
d_gene: NA
j_gene: TRBJ1-2
v_gene: TRBV2
CDR3nt: TGTGCCAGCAGCTCCAGGGCGAGAAGCTATGGCTACACCTTC
CDR3aa: CASSSRARSYGYTF

abundance: NA
d_gene: TRBD1
j_gene: TRBJ2-2
v_gene: TRBV7-9
CDR3nt: TGTGCCGGGAAACAGGGGATGAACACCGGGGAGCTGTTTTTT
CDR3aa: CAGKQGMNTGELFF

abundance: once
d_gene: TRBD2
j_gene: TRBJ2-5
v_gene: TRBV2
CDR3nt: TGTGCCAGCAGCAGCGGGGGCCCAGAGACCCAGTACTTC
CDR3aa: CASSSGGPETQYF

abundance: few
d_gene: NA
j_gene: TRBJ2-5
v_gene: TRBV18
CDR3nt: TGTGCCAGCTCACTCCTCCCAGGGGCTCGTGATCAAGAGACCCAGTACTTC
CDR3aa: CASSLLPGARDQETQYF

abundance: once
d_gene: NA
j_gene: TRBJ1-2
v_gene: TRBV28
CDR3nt: TGTGCCAGCAGTTCACCCCAACGGTTACAGGGATTGGATGGCTACACCTTC
CDR3aa: CASSSPQRLQGLDGYTF

abundance: few
d_gene: NA
j_gene: TRBJ2-7
v_gene: TRBV7-9
CDR3nt: TGTGCCAGCAGCCCTACCGCAGGAGGACGGGGGGAGCAGTACTTC
CDR3aa: CASSPTAGGRGEQYF

abundance: NA
d_gene: NA
j_gene: TRBJ1-3
v_gene: TRBV4-2
CDR3nt: TGTGCCAGCAGCCAAGTACTTCTCCAAGCTGGAAACACCATATATTTT
CDR3aa: CASSQVLLQAGNTIYF

abundance: once
d_gene: TRBD1
j_gene: TRBJ1-1
v_gene: TRBV6-5
CDR3nt: TGTGCCAGCACGCCGACAGGGAACCCCACTGAAGCTTTCTTT
CDR3aa: CASTPTGNPTEAFF

abundance: NA
d_gene: NA
j_gene: TRBJ2-7
v_gene: TRBV6-1
CDR3nt: TGTGCCAGCAGTGAGTCCGACAGGTCCTACGAGCAGTACTTC
CDR3aa: CASSESDRSYEQYF

abundance: NA
d_gene: NA
j_gene: TRBJ2-7
v_gene: TRBV5-1
CDR3nt: TGCGCCAGCAGGGTAGACTCCTACGAGCAGTACTTC
CDR3aa: CASRVDSYEQYF

abundance: NA
d_gene: NA
j_gene: TRBJ1-4
v_gene: TRBV6-6
CDR3nt: TGTGCCAGCAGCCAGGGGACCACTAATGAAAAACTGTTTTTT
CDR3aa: CASSQGTTNEKLFF

abundance: few
d_gene: NA
j_gene: TRBJ2-7
v_gene: TRBV18
CDR3nt: TGTGCCAGCTCACCAATCGACAGAGGATCCGAGCAGTACTTC
CDR3aa: CASSPIDRGSEQYF

abundance: NA
d_gene: NA
j_gene: TRBJ2-3
v_gene: TRBV25-1
CDR3nt: TGTGCCAGCAGTGAATTAAGAGGGCCAGTTAGCACAGATACGCAGTATTTT
CDR3aa: CASSELRGPVSTDTQYF

abundance: NA
d_gene: NA
j_gene: TRBJ1-1
v_gene: TRBV9
CDR3nt: TGTGCCAGCAGCGTAGTTCCGGGAGGGGACACTGAAGCTTTCTTT
CDR3aa: CASSVVPGGDTEAFF

abundance: NA
d_gene: NA
j_gene: TRBJ2-3
v_gene: TRBV25-1
CDR3nt: TGTGCCAGCGGCGAGACAGTAGCGCAGTATTTT
CDR3aa: CASGETVAQYF

abundance: few
d_gene: NA
j_gene: TRBJ1-1
v_gene: TRBV4-3
CDR3nt: TGCGCCAGCAGCCAAGATCGGGGAATAAACACTGAAGCTTTCTTT
CDR3aa: CASSQDRGINTEAFF

abundance: NA
d_gene: NA
j_gene: TRBJ1-1
v_gene: TRBV19
CDR3nt: TGTGCCAGTACCATCCCACAGGGTAGGGGTGAAGCTTTCTTT
CDR3aa: CASTIPQGRGEAFF

abundance: NA
d_gene: NA
j_gene: TRBJ1-1
v_gene: TRBV19
CDR3nt: TGTGCCAGTAGTATCGTAGCCGGAGTGGTGAACACTGAAGCTTTCTTT
CDR3aa: CASSIVAGVVNTEAFF

abundance: few
d_gene: TRBD1
j_gene: TRBJ1-2
v_gene: TRBV7-2
CDR3nt: TGTGCCAGCAGCCCAGCTGCGGGACAGGGAAACTATGGCTACACCTTC
CDR3aa: CASSPAAGQGNYGYTF

abundance: NA
d_gene: NA
j_gene: TRBJ1-3
v_gene: TRBV7-9
CDR3nt: TGTGCCAGCAGCTCCTCCTTCTTCGTTAACACCATATATTTT
CDR3aa: CASSSSFFVNTIYF

abundance: NA
d_gene: NA
j_gene: TRBJ1-5
v_gene: TRBV19
CDR3nt: TGTGCCAGTAGTCTAACGTCTAGCAATCAGCCCCAGCATTTT
CDR3aa: CASSLTSSNQPQHF

abundance: once
d_gene: NA
j_gene: TRBJ2-7
v_gene: TRBV30
CDR3nt: TGTGCCTGGAGTGTACGTGGGACAAGGAGCTCCTACGAGCAGTACTTC
CDR3aa: CAWSVRGTRSSYEQYF

abundance: NA
d_gene: TRBD2
j_gene: TRBJ2-3
v_gene: TRBV7-2
CDR3nt: TGTGCCAGCAGCTTAGCGCTTGGCGGGGGGGACACAGATACGCAGTATTTT
CDR3aa: CASSLALGGGDTDTQYF

abundance: NA
d_gene: NA
j_gene: TRBJ1-5
v_gene: TRBV19
CDR3nt: TGTGCCAGTAGTATAGGGACTTTCCAGCCCCAGCATTTT
CDR3aa: CASSIGTFQPQHF

abundance: NA
d_gene: NA
j_gene: TRBJ2-7
v_gene: TRBV4-3
CDR3nt: TGCGCCAGCAGCCAAGAATTCGGCAGGCCCTCCTACGAGCAGTACTTC
CDR3aa: CASSQEFGRPSYEQYF

abundance: NA
d_gene: NA
j_gene: TRBJ2-7
v_gene: TRBV20-1
CDR3nt: TGCAGTGCTGACCGGGACAACGAGCAGTACTTC
CDR3aa: CSADRDNEQYF

abundance: NA
d_gene: NA
j_gene: TRBJ2-7
v_gene: TRBV4-2
CDR3nt: TGTGCCAGCAGCCAAGATGCGTACGAGCAGTACTTC
CDR3aa: CASSQDAYEQYF

abundance: NA
d_gene: NA
j_gene: TRBJ2-7
v_gene: TRBV5-4
CDR3nt: TGTGCCAGCAGCTTGGGGGTTAGCGCCTACGAGCAGTACTTC
CDR3aa: CASSLGVSAYEQYF